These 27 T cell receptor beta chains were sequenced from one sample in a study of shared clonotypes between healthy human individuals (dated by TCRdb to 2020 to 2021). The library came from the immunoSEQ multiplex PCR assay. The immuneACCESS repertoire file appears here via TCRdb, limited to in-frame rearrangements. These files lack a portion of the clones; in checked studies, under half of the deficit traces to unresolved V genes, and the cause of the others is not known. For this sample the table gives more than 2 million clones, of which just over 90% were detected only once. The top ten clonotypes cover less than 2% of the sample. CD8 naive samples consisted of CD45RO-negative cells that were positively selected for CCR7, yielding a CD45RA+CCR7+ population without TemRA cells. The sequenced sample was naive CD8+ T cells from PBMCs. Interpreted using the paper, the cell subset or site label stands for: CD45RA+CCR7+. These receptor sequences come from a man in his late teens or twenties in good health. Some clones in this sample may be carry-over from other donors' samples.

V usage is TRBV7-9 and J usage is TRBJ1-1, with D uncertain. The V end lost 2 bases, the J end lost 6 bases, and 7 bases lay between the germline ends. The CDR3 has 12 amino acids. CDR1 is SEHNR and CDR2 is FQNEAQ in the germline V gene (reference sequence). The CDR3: CASSLFISEAFF. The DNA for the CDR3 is TGTGCCAGCAGCTTATTCATATCTGAAGCTTTCTTT.

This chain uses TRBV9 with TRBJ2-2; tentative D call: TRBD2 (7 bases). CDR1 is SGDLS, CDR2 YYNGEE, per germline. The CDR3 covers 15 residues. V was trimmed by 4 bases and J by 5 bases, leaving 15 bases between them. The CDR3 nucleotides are TGTGCCAGCAGCCCCTGGGGGAGGGGGACCGGGGAGCTGTTTTTT. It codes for CASSPWGRGTGELFF.

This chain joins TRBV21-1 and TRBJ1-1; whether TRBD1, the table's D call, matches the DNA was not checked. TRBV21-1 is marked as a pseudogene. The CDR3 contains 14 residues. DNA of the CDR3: TGTGCCAGCAGCAGTCTACAGGAGAACACTGAAGCTTTCTTT. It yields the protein CASSSLQENTEAFF.

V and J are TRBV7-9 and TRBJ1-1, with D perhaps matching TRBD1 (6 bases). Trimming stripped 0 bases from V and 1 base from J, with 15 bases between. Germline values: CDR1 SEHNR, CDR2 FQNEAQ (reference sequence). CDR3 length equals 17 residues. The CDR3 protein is CASSLARGHSPNTEAFF. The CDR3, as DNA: TGTGCCAGCAGCTTAGCGCGGGGACATAGCCCGAACACTGAAGCTTTCTTT.

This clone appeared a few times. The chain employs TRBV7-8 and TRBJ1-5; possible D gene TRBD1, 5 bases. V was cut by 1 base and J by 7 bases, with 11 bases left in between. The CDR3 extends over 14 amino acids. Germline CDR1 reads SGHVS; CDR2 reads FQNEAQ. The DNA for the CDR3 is TGTGCCAGCAGCTTAGGCGGGGGTATCCAGCCCCAGCATTTT. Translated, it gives CASSLGGGIQPQHF.

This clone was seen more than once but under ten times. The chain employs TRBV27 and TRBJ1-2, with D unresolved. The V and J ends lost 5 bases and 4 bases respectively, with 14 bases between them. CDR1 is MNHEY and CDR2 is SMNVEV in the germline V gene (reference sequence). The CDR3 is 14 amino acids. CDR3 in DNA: TGTGCCAGCAGTGTGGGCGGCAGTAGCTATGGCTACACCTTC. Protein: CASSVGGSSYGYTF.

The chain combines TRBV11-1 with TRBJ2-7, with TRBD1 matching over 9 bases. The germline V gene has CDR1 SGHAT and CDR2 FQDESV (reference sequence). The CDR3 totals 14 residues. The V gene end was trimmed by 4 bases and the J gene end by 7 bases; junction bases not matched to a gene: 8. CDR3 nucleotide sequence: TGTGCCAGCAGCTGGGCCGGGACAGGGAGTGAGCAGTACTTC. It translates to CASSWAGTGSEQYF.

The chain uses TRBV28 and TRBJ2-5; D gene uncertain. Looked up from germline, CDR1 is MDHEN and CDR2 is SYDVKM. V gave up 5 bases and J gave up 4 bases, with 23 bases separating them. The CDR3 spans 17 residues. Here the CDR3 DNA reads TGTGCCAGCAGTCCACACGTGTGGGAAAAGAAGGGAGAGACCCAGTACTTC. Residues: CASSPHVWEKKGETQYF.

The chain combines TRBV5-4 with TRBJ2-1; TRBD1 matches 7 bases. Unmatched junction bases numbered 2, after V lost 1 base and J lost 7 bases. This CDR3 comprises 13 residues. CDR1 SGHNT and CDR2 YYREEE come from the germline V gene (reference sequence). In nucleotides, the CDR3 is TGTGCCAGCAGCTTGACAGGGGAGAATGAGCAGTTCTTC. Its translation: CASSLTGENEQFF.

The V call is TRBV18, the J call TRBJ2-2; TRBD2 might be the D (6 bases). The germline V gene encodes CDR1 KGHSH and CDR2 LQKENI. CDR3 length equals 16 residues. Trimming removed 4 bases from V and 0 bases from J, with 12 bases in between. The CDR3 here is CASSRWDSANTGELFF. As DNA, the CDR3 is TGTGCCAGCTCACGCTGGGACTCCGCGAACACCGGGGAGCTGTTTTTT.

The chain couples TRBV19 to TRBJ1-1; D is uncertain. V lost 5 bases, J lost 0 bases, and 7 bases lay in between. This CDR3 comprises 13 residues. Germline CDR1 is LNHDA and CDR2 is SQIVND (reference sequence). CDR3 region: CASSRSMNTEAFF. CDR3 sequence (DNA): TGTGCCAGTAGTCGGAGCATGAACACTGAAGCTTTCTTT. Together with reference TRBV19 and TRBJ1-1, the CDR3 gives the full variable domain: DGGITQSPKYLFRKEGQNVTLSCEQNLNHDAMYWYRQDPGQGLRLIYYSQIVNDFQKGDIAEGYSVSREKKESFPLTVTSAQKNPTAFYLCASSRSMNTEAFFGQGTRLTVV.

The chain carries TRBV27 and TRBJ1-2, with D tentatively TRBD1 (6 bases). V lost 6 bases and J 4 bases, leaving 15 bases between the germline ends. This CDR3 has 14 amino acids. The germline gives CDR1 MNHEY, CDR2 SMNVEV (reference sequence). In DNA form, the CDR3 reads TGTGCCAGCAGGAAGGACAGCGACCTCTATGGCTACACCTTC. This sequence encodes CASRKDSDLYGYTF.

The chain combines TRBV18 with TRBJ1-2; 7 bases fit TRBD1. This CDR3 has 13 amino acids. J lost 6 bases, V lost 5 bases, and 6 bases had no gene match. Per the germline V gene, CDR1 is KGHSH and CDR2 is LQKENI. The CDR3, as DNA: TGTGCCAGCTCAGACAGGGCCGGGGATGGCTACACCTTC. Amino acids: CASSDRAGDGYTF.

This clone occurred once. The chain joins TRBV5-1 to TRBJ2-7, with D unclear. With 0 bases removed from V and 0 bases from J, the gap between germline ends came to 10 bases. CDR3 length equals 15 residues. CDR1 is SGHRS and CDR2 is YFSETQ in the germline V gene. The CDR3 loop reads CASSLDWGFSYEQYF. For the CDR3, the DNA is TGCGCCAGCAGCTTGGATTGGGGTTTCTCCTACGAGCAGTACTTC.

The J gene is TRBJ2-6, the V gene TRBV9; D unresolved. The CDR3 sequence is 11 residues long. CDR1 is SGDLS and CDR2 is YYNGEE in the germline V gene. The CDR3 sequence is CGSSGANVLTF. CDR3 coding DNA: TGTGGCTCCTCTGGGGCCAACGTCCTGACTTTC.

The CDR3 region is CASSPGPFLYGYTF. CDR3 DNA sequence: TGTGCCAGCAGTCCGGGACCCTTTCTTTATGGCTACACCTTC. The V call is TRBV6-5, the J call TRBJ1-2, with D perhaps TRBD1 (5 bases). Germline values: CDR1 MNHEY, CDR2 SVGAGI. The CDR3 is 14 residues long. V lost 5 bases and J lost 5, with 15 bases in between.

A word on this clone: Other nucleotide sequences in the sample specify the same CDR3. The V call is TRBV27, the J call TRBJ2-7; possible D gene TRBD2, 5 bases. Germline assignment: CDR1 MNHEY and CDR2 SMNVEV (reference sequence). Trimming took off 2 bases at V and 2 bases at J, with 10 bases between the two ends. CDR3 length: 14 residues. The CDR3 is CASSLRQTTYEQYF. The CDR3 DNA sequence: TGTGCCAGCAGTTTACGGCAGACTACCTACGAGCAGTACTTC.

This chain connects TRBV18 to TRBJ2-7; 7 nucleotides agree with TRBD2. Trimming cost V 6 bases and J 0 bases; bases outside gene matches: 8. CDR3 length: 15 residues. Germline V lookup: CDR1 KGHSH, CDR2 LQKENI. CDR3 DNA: TGTGCCAGCTCCCCCCAGCAGCGGGACTCCTACGAGCAGTACTTC. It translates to CASSPQQRDSYEQYF.

The CDR3 loop is CASSSRTGGMNTEAFF. The CDR3 DNA reads as TGTGCCAGCAGTTCGCGGACAGGGGGGATGAACACTGAAGCTTTCTTT. V is TRBV28 and J is TRBJ1-1; 10 positions agree with TRBD1. This CDR3 spans 16 amino acids. The trim removed 4 bases at V and 0 bases at J, leaving 5 bases unmatched. Per germline, CDR1 MDHEN and CDR2 SYDVKM.

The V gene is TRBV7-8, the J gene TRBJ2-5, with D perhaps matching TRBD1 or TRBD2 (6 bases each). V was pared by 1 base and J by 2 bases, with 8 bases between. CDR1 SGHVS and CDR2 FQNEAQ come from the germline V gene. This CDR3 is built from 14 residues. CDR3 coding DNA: TGTGCCAGCAGCTTAGGCGGGACACAAGAGACCCAGTACTTC. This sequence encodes CASSLGGTQETQYF.

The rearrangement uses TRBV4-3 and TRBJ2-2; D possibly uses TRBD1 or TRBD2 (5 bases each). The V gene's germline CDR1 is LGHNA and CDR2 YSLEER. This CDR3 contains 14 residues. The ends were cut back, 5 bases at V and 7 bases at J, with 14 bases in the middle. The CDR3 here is CASSRDEGSGELFF. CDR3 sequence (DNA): TGCGCCAGCAGCAGGGACGAGGGGAGCGGGGAGCTGTTTTTT.

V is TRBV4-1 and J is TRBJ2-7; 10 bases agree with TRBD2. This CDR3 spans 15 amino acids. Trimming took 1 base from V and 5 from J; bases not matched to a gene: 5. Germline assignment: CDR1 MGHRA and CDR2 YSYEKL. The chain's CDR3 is CASSQVPSGSHEQYF. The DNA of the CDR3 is TGCGCCAGCAGCCAAGTCCCTAGCGGGAGCCACGAGCAGTACTTC.

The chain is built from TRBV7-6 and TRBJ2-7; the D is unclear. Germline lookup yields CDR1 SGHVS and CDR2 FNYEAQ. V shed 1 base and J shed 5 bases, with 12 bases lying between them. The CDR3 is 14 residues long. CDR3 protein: CASSLGKSLNEQYF. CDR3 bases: TGTGCCAGCAGCTTAGGAAAGAGTTTAAACGAGCAGTACTTC. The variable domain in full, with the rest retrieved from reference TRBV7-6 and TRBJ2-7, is GAGVSQSPRYKVTKRGQDVALRCDPISGHVSLYWYRQALGQGPEFLTYFNYEAQQDKSGLPNDRFSAERPEGSISTLTIQRTEQRDSAMYRCASSLGKSLNEQYFGPGTRLTVT.

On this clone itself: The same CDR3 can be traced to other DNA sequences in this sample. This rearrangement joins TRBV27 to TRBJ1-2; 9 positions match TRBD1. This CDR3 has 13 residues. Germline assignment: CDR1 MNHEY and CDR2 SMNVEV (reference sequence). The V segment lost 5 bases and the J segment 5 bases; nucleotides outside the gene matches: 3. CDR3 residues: CASSPGTGYGYTF. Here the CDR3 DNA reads TGTGCCAGCAGTCCGGGGACAGGGTATGGCTACACCTTC.

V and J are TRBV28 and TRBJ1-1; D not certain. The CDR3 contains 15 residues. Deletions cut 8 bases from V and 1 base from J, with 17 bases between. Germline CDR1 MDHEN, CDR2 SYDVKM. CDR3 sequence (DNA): TGTGCCAGCGCCAACTCCGACCAGAGGAACACTGAAGCTTTCTTT. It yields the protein CASANSDQRNTEAFF.

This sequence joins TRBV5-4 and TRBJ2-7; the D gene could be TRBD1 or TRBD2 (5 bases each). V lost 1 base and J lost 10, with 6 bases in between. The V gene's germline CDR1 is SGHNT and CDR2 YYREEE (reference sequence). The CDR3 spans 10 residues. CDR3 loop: CASSLRDQYF. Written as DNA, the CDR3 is TGTGCCAGCAGCTTGAGGGACCAGTACTTC.

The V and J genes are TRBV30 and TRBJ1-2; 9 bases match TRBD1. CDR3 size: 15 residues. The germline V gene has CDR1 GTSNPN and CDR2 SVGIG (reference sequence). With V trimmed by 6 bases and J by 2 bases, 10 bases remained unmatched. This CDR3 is CACLQADRGNYGYTF. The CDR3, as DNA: TGTGCCTGCCTCCAAGCGGACAGGGGAAACTATGGCTACACCTTC.